The source of this T cell receptor beta chain is a study of CD8 T cells in Susac syndrome. The CDR3 is 13 residues long. V was shortened by 7 bases and J by 5 bases, with 14 bases between the two germline ends. An amount of RNA that ranged from 0.5 to 1 ug was reverse transcribed with random hexamers. A single record per CDR3 protein comes from TCRdb applying MiXCR to the immunoSEQ multiplex PCR reads. The repertoire holds hundreds of thousands of distinct CDR3 sequences, with less than 95% as singletons. The sample was CD4+ T cells from PBMCs. The sequence was collected from a human donor with Susac syndrome. The chain links TRBV12-3 or TRBV12-4 to TRBJ2-5; the D is unclear. CDR3 DNA sequence: TGTGCCAGCACTAAACGGGTCCGGGAGACCCAGTACTTC. Its translation: CASTKRVRETQYF.